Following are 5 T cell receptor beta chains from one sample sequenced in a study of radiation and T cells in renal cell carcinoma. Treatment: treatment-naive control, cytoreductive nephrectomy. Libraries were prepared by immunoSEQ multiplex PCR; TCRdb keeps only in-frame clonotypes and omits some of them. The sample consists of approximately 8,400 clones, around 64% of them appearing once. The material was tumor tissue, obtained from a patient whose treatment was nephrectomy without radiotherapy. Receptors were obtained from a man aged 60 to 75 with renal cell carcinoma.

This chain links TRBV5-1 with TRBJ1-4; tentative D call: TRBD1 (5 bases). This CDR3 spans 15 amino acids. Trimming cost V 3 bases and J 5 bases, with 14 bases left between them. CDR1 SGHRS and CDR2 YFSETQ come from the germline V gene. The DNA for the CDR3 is TGCGCCAGCAGCTCGACATCGGGGACGAATGAAAAACTGTTTTTT. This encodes CASSSTSGTNEKLFF.

CDR3: CASSQEGAPRSPLHF. The CDR3 region has the DNA TGTGCCAGCAGCCAGGAGGGGGCGCCTCGTTCACCCCTCCACTTT. The V and J genes are TRBV7-8 and TRBJ1-6; 7 bases map to TRBD1. Trimming took 5 bases from V and 9 from J; bases not matched to a gene: 10. Germline V gene data show CDR1 as SGHVS and CDR2 as FQNEAQ. CDR3 length equals 15 residues.

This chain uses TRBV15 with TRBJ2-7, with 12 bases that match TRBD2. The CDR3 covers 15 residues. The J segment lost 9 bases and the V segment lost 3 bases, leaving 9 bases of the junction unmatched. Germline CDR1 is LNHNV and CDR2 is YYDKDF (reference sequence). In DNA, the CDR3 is TGTGCCACCAGCAGTCAACTAGCGGGAGGATTGCCGCAGTACTTC. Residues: CATSSQLAGGLPQYF. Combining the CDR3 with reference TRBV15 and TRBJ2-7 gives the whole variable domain DAMVIQNPRYQVTQFGKPVTLSCSQTLNHNVMYWYQQKSSQAPKLLFHYYDKDFNNEADTPDNFQSRRPNTSFCFLDIRSPGLGDTAMYLCATSSQLAGGLPQYFGPGTRLTVT.

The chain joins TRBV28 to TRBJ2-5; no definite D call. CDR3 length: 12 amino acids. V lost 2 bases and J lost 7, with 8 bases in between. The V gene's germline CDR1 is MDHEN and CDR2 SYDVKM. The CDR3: CASSLETGTQYF. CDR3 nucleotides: TGTGCCAGCAGTTTAGAGACGGGGACCCAGTACTTC. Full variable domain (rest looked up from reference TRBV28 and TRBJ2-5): DVKVTQSSRYLVKRTGEKVFLECVQDMDHENMFWYRQDPGLGLRLIYFSYDVKMKEKGDIPEGYSVSREKKERFSLILESASTNQTSMYLCASSLETGTQYFGPGTRLLVL.

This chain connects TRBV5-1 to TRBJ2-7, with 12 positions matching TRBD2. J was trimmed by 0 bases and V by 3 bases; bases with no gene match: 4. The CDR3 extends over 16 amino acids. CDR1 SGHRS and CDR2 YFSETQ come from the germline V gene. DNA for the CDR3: TGCGCCAGCAGCTATGGACTAGCGGGGTCCTCCTACGAGCAGTACTTC. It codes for CASSYGLAGSSYEQYF.